Listed here are 29 T cell receptor beta chains from one sample, sequenced in a study of neoadjuvant anti-PD-1 for oral cavity cancer. Clones were read by immunoSEQ multiplex PCR, and TCRdb kept only the in-frame ones, dropping some. The sample lists 11,000 to 15,000 clones, around 70% seen once, with about 3% in the top ten. The starting material was PBMCs, obtained before nivolumab (anti-PD-1) treatment. The source of these receptors is a person aged 40 to 85 with oral cavity squamous cell carcinoma.

J is TRBJ2-2 and V is TRBV7-3; a possible D gene is TRBD2 (5 bases). Germline V gene lookup returns CDR1 SGHTA and CDR2 FQGTGA. CDR3 size: 16 residues. Trimming removed 2 bases from V and 4 bases from J, with 14 bases in between. In DNA form, the CDR3 reads TGTGCCAGCAGCTTAGGAGGCGTTATAAGCACCGGGGAGCTGTTTTTT. Amino acids: CASSLGGVISTGELFF. Drawing the rest from reference TRBV7-3 and TRBJ2-2, the complete variable domain is GAGVSQTPSNKVTEKGKYVELRCDPISGHTALYWYRQSLGQGPEFLIYFQGTGAADDSGLPNDRFFAVRPEGSVSTLKIQRTERGDSAVYLCASSLGGVISTGELFFGEGSRLTVL.

This chain joins TRBV27 and TRBJ1-4; the D gene is possibly TRBD1 (5 bases). The CDR3 runs to 16 residues. Germline CDR1 and CDR2: MNHEY and SMNVEV (reference sequence). V lost 5 bases, J lost 3 bases, and 16 bases lay in between. In nucleotides, the CDR3 is TGTGCCAGCAGTCCCACCCCGGGGCAGGCTAATGAAAAACTGTTTTTT. It yields the protein CASSPTPGQANEKLFF. The full variable domain, completed using reference TRBV27 and TRBJ1-4, is EAQVTQNPRYLITVTGKKLTVTCSQNMNHEYMSWYRQDPGLGLRQIYYSMNVEVTDKGDVPEGYKVSRKEKRNFPLILESPSPNQTSLYFCASSPTPGQANEKLFFGSGTQLSVL.

This clone was picked up a small number of times. The V call is TRBV4-2, the J call TRBJ2-3, with 8 bases matching TRBD2. CDR1 is LGHNA, CDR2 YNFKEQ, per germline. V was pared by 1 base and J by 9 bases, with 6 bases of the junction left unmatched. This CDR3 is 14 amino acids long. CDR3 sequence reads: CASSQGPLADTQYF. The CDR3 DNA follows: TGTGCCAGCAGCCAAGGTCCACTAGCGGACACGCAGTATTTT.

The V and J genes are TRBV19 and TRBJ2-3; the match to TRBD1 covers 9 bases. V trimming: 3 bases; J trimming: 5 bases; junction bases outside the gene matches: 18. This CDR3 spans 19 amino acids. Germline V gives CDR1 LNHDA, CDR2 SQIVND (reference sequence). CDR3 nucleotides: TGTGCCAGTAGTATCTCTGGGACAGGGATTAGTTGGGGGTTAGATACGCAGTATTTT. Translating gives CASSISGTGISWGLDTQYF.

In this sample, this clone turned up a few times. The genes are TRBV14 and TRBJ2-2; D is unresolved. The germline V gene has CDR1 SGHDN and CDR2 FVKESK. Trimming left V 0 bases short and J 3 bases short, with 14 bases between. CDR3 length equals 17 residues. CDR3 sequence (DNA): TGTGCCAGCAGCCAAGATAAATCTCCGGGCTACACCGGGGAGCTGTTTTTT. This encodes CASSQDKSPGYTGELFF.

The chain links TRBV5-1 to TRBJ2-7; 11 bases map to TRBD2. This CDR3 has 16 amino acids. Germline V gene lookup returns CDR1 SGHRS and CDR2 YFSETQ. Trimming at V came to 2 bases and at J to 3 bases, leaving 7 bases not matched to a gene. CDR3 sequence reads: CASSFTGTSGYYEQYF. The CDR3 DNA is TGCGCCAGCAGCTTCACCGGGACTAGCGGCTACTACGAGCAGTACTTC.

This chain uses TRBV6-6 with TRBJ2-7, with 9 positions matching TRBD1. The V gene end was trimmed by 0 bases and the J gene end by 5 bases; junction bases not matched to a gene: 2. Germline CDR1 reads MNHNY; CDR2 reads SVGAGI (reference sequence). The CDR3 has 14 amino acids. The CDR3 loop is CASSYSDRGDEQYF. CDR3 DNA sequence: TGTGCCAGCAGTTACTCGGACAGGGGAGACGAGCAGTACTTC.

J is TRBJ2-2 and V is TRBV7-2; TRBD1 is a possible D gene (5 bases). Germline CDR1 and CDR2: SGHTA and FQGNSA. The V gene lost 2 bases and the J gene lost 6 bases, with 13 bases spanning the gap. The CDR3 covers 15 residues. CDR3 protein: CASSLNRPSSGELFF. As DNA, the CDR3 is TGTGCCAGCAGCTTAAACAGGCCGAGTTCCGGGGAGCTGTTTTTT.

This clone was recorded a few times. DNA of the CDR3: TGTGCCAGTAGTATCTCCATGGGGGAGGGCTATGGCTACACCTTC. As protein: CASSISMGEGYGYTF. The V call is TRBV19, the J call TRBJ1-2, with D perhaps matching TRBD1 (5 bases). V gave up 3 bases and J gave up 4 bases, with 15 bases separating them. The CDR3 is made up of 15 amino acids. Per germline, CDR1 LNHDA and CDR2 SQIVND (reference sequence). The variable domain in full, with the rest retrieved from reference TRBV19 and TRBJ1-2, is DGGITQSPKYLFRKEGQNVTLSCEQNLNHDAMYWYRQDPGQGLRLIYYSQIVNDFQKGDIAEGYSVSREKKESFPLTVTSAQKNPTAFYLCASSISMGEGYGYTFGSGTRLTVV.

J is TRBJ1-1 and V is TRBV6-6; TRBD1 is a possible D gene (6 bases). Germline loops: CDR1 MNHNY, CDR2 SVGAGI (reference sequence). CDR3 length: 14 residues. Trimming pared 6 bases from V and 4 bases from J, leaving 15 bases between. This CDR3 reads CASSPTGRTTEAFF. In DNA form, the CDR3 reads TGTGCCAGCAGCCCTACAGGGAGGACCACTGAAGCTTTCTTT.

The V gene is TRBV15, the J gene TRBJ2-7; either TRBD1 or TRBD2 may supply D (5 bases each). Germline-derived CDR1 and CDR2 are LNHNV and YYDKDF (reference sequence). There are 13 residues in the CDR3. The V gene lost 1 base and the J gene lost 6 bases, with 10 bases spanning the gap. This chain's CDR3 is CATSRVGAGEQYF. CDR3 coding DNA: TGTGCCACCAGCAGAGTTGGGGCGGGCGAGCAGTACTTC.

This clone was found once. The J gene is TRBJ2-3, the V gene TRBV6-6, with 8 positions matching TRBD1. This CDR3 is 13 amino acids long. Unmatched junction bases numbered 10, after V lost 11 bases and J lost 6 bases. Per germline, CDR1 MNHNY and CDR2 SVGAGI (reference sequence). The CDR3 sequence is CAGRQGTWDTQYF. The CDR3 DNA sequence: TGTGCCGGAAGACAGGGGACATGGGATACGCAGTATTTT.

The chain links TRBV6-5 to TRBJ2-5; 7 bases are a match to TRBD2. The CDR3 runs 12 residues. V shed 2 bases and J 7 bases; nucleotides not matched to a gene: 1. Germline V CDR1 and CDR2: MNHEY, SVGAGI. CDR3 sequence: CASSYREGTQYF. The DNA of the CDR3 is TGTGCCAGCAGTTACAGGGAGGGGACCCAGTACTTC.

The chain employs TRBV21-1 and TRBJ2-7; the table calls TRBD1, which could not be checked here. TRBV21-1 is tagged as a pseudogene. The CDR3 consists of 15 residues. CDR3 region: CASSKQWQASYEQYF. The CDR3 DNA reads as TGTGCCAGCAGCAAACAGTGGCAGGCCTCCTACGAGCAGTACTTC.

The chain couples TRBV4-1 to TRBJ1-4; 11 bases map to TRBD1. Germline V gene data show CDR1 as MGHRA and CDR2 as YSYEKL. This CDR3 spans 15 amino acids. J gave up 14 bases and V 4 bases, and 12 bases lay outside the gene matches. The CDR3 here is CASSLGGQGGIKLFF. The CDR3 bases are TGCGCCAGCAGCCTCGGGGGACAGGGGGGGATCAAGCTGTTTTTT.

This clone has a handful of counts. The chain links TRBV6-6 to TRBJ1-1; TRBD1 is a possible D gene (5 bases). Trimming cost V 2 bases and J 1 base, with 11 bases left between them. The CDR3 is 15 residues long. Germline loops: CDR1 MNHNY, CDR2 SVGAGI (reference sequence). CDR3 nucleotide sequence: TGTGCCAGCAGTTACGTGGGGGTGGCGAACACTGAAGCTTTCTTT. Translating gives CASSYVGVANTEAFF.

This clone was detected only once. V and J are TRBV5-1 and TRBJ1-2, with D unclear. This CDR3 spans 13 amino acids. In germline, CDR1 is SGHRS, CDR2 YFSETQ. The V end was cut by 0 bases, the J end by 2 bases, with 5 bases between. The CDR3 sequence is CASSLARNYGYTF. CDR3 bases: TGCGCCAGCAGCTTGGCCAGAAACTATGGCTACACCTTC.

V usage is TRBV5-1 and J usage is TRBJ1-2; the D gene is possibly TRBD1 (5 bases). The CDR3 spans 13 residues. V was shortened by 7 bases and J by 8 bases, with 18 bases between the two germline ends. CDR1 and CDR2 from the germline V gene are SGHRS and YFSETQ. CDR3 DNA sequence: TGCGCCAGCTCCCAGCGGCAGGGAGCCGGCTACACCTTC. It yields the protein CASSQRQGAGYTF.

V gene TRBV30 combines with J gene TRBJ1-1; D is undetermined. Germline V gene sequence: CDR1 GTSNPN, CDR2 SVGIG (reference sequence). CDR3 length: 12 residues. Deletions cut 4 bases from V and 11 bases from J, with 17 bases between. This chain's CDR3 is CAWNGVAGRAFF. The CDR3 DNA sequence: TGTGCCTGGAATGGGGTGGCAGGCCGGGCTTTCTTT.

The chain combines TRBV6-1 with TRBJ2-7; 11 bases line up with TRBD2. The V gene end was trimmed by 5 bases and the J gene end by 4 bases; junction bases not matched to a gene: 7. CDR1 MNHNS and CDR2 SASEGT come from the germline V gene. CDR3 length: 15 amino acids. The CDR3 bases are TGTGCCAGCAGTCGCTCGGCTAGCGGGGGGTACGAGCAGTACTTC. Amino acids: CASSRSASGGYEQYF.

This clone appeared a single time. The chain couples TRBV11-2 to TRBJ2-2, with TRBD2 as a possible D gene (5 bases). The CDR3 sequence is 15 residues long. Germline loops: CDR1 SGHAT, CDR2 FQNNGV. V was pared by 5 bases and J by 1 base, with 11 bases between. In nucleotides, the CDR3 is TGTGCCAGCAGCGTAGGACTTTTGAACACCGGGGAGCTGTTTTTT. Protein sequence: CASSVGLLNTGELFF.

The chain joins TRBV6-4 to TRBJ2-7, with 8 positions matching TRBD2. The germline V gene has CDR1 MRHNA and CDR2 SNTAGT. The CDR3 extends over 14 amino acids. Trimming removed 2 bases from V and 3 bases from J; junction bases left unmatched: 3. The CDR3 DNA follows: TGTGCCAGCAGTGACAAGCGGGAGATCTACGAGCAGTACTTC. Translation gives CASSDKREIYEQYF.

The chain couples TRBV6-1 to TRBJ1-2; the D is unclear. Germline V gene data show CDR1 as MNHNS and CDR2 as SASEGT. V was trimmed by 8 bases and J by 4 bases, leaving 14 bases between them. The CDR3 runs 13 residues. CDR3 sequence (DNA): TGTGCCAGCCGACCACAGAATCTCTATGGCTACACCTTC. It translates to CASRPQNLYGYTF.

The V and J genes are TRBV6-5 and TRBJ2-1; D is possibly TRBD2 (6 bases). Trimming removed 2 bases at V and 9 bases at J, with 8 bases between. This CDR3 comprises 12 residues. Germline V lookup: CDR1 MNHEY, CDR2 SVGAGI. The CDR3 DNA reads TGTGCCAGCAGTTACCAGGGAGGTGAGCAGTTCTTC. This encodes CASSYQGGEQFF.

The sample holds a few counts of this clone. V is TRBV28 and J is TRBJ2-3; D gene uncertain. Trimming stripped 5 bases from V and 1 base from J, with 7 bases between. The CDR3 totals 13 residues. From germline, CDR1 is MDHEN and CDR2 SYDVKM. The CDR3 region is CASSHDGTDTQYF. CDR3 DNA sequence: TGTGCCAGCAGTCACGATGGCACAGATACGCAGTATTTT. The full variable domain, in which reference TRBV28 and TRBJ2-3 provide the parts outside the CDR3, is DVKVTQSSRYLVKRTGEKVFLECVQDMDHENMFWYRQDPGLGLRLIYFSYDVKMKEKGDIPEGYSVSREKKERFSLILESASTNQTSMYLCASSHDGTDTQYFGPGTRLTVL.

The CDR3 reads CASSLVSGRLGTQYF. The CDR3 DNA reads as TGTGCCAGCAGCTTAGTTAGCGGGAGACTCGGTACGCAGTATTTT. The chain is built from TRBV7-9 and TRBJ2-3; TRBD2 matches at 9 bases. V gave up 1 base and J gave up 8 bases; unmatched junction bases: 7. The CDR3 is made up of 15 amino acids. CDR1 and CDR2 from the germline V gene are SEHNR and FQNEAQ (reference sequence).

There are a few counts of this clone. The genes are TRBV9 and TRBJ2-7, with D unclear. The CDR3 is made up of 14 amino acids. Germline CDR1 reads SGDLS; CDR2 reads YYNGEE. V dropped 2 bases and J dropped 3 bases, with 12 bases sitting between them. CDR3 nucleotide sequence: TGTGCCAGCAGCGTTAGCCTAGAGGTCTACGAGCAGTACTTC. Translation: CASSVSLEVYEQYF.

J is TRBJ1-2 and V is TRBV18; TRBD1 matches at 12 bases. Germline V lookup: CDR1 KGHSH, CDR2 LQKENI. CDR3 length equals 15 residues. Trimming removed 1 base from V and 5 bases from J; junction bases left unmatched: 2. CDR3 region: CASSPRDRGRYGYTF. The DNA of the CDR3 is TGTGCCAGCTCACCACGGGACAGGGGGCGATATGGCTACACCTTC. The whole variable domain, remainder taken from reference TRBV18 and TRBJ1-2, is NAGVMQNPRHLVRRRGQEARLRCSPMKGHSHVYWYRQLPEEGLKFMVYLQKENIIDESGMPKERFSAEFPKEGPSILRIQQVVRGDSAAYFCASSPRDRGRYGYTFGSGTRLTVV.

This clone turned up a few times. The genes are TRBV6-1 and TRBJ2-7, with 7 bases matching TRBD1. CDR1 is MNHNS, CDR2 SASEGT, per germline. This CDR3 has 13 residues. The V segment lost 11 bases and the J segment 0 bases; nucleotides outside the gene matches: 7. The CDR3 protein is CAVQQGTSYEQYF. Here the CDR3 DNA reads TGTGCCGTACAACAGGGGACCTCCTACGAGCAGTACTTC.